This entry is about one T cell receptor (beta chain). This entry is derived from a study of blood T cell repertoires in COVID-19. V lost 5 bases and J lost 0; bases outside the gene matches: 13. The CDR3 is 20 residues long. The germline gives CDR1 SGHNT, CDR2 YYREEE (reference sequence). Authors' processing steps: Nucleated cell number was recorded as an estimate derived from reference gene primer amplification. Using immunoSEQ multiplex PCR, the repertoire was profiled, and TCRdb retains in-frame clones only, with some absent. V, J and clone size reflect that table, while D and trimming were determined from the DNA. The sample shows under 250,000 clones, over 80% of them seen only once.

Source material: peripheral blood. The chain couples TRBV5-4 to TRBJ2-1; 14 bases are shared with TRBD2. The clonotype comes from a human donor in a cohort sampled during active COVID-19. CDR3 loop: CASSNRLAGGPLSSYNEQFF. CDR3 sequence (DNA): TGTGCCAGCAGTAACCGACTAGCGGGAGGGCCCTTGAGCTCCTACAATGAGCAGTTCTTC.